This T cell receptor beta chain originates from a study of cytomegalovirus exposure and HLA in healthy donors. V dropped 4 bases and J dropped 2; count of bases not matched to a gene: 7. Germline CDR1 reads LGHNA; CDR2 reads YNFKEQ. The CDR3 runs to 15 residues. Amplification used 60 Vbeta primers and 13 Jbeta primers. Assay: immunoSEQ multiplex PCR; the TCRdb copy retains only in-frame clones and omits some. Of 130,000 or so clones listed, approximately 10% were seen once; the top ten hold roughly 7.2%. Whole-study results and caveats: HLA restriction was apparent for most CMV-associated TCR beta chains in a later analysis.

This clone was seen only a few times. Its antigen is undetermined. The specimen was PBMCs. The TCR originated in a woman between 40 and 55 years old in good health and CMV-seropositive. The chain joins TRBV4-2 to TRBJ1-2; 7 nucleotides match TRBD1. CDR3 sequence (DNA): TGTGCCAGCAGCCTCGAAACAGGGGACAACTATGGCTACACCTTC. Translated, it gives CASSLETGDNYGYTF.